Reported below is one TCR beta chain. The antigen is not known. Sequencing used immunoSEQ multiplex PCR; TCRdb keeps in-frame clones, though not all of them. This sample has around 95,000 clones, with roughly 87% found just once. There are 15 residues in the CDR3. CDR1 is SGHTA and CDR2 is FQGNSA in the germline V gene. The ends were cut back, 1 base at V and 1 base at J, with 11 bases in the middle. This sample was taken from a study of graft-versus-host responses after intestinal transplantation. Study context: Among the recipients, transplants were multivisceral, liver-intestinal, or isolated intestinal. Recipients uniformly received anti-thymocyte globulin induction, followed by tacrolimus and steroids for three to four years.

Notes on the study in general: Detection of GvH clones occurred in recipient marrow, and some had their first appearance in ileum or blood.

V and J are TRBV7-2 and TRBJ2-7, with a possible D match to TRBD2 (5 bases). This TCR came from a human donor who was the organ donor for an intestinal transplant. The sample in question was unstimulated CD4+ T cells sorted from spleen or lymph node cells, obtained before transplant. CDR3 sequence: CASSLEGRVSYEQYF. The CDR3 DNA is TGTGCCAGCAGCTTAGAAGGGCGGGTTTCCTACGAGCAGTACTTC.